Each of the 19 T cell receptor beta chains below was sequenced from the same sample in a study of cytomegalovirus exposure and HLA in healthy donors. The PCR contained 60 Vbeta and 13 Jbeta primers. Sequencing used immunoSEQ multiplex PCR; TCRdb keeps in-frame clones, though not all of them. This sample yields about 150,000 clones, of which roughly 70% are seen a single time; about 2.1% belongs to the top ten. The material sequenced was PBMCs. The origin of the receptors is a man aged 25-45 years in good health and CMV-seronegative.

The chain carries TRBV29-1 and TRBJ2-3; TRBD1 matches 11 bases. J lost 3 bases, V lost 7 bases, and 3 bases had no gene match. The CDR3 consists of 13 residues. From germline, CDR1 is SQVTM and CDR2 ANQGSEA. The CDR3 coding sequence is TGCAGCGGGACAGGGGGCGCGACAGATACGCAGTATTTT. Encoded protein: CSGTGGATDTQYF.

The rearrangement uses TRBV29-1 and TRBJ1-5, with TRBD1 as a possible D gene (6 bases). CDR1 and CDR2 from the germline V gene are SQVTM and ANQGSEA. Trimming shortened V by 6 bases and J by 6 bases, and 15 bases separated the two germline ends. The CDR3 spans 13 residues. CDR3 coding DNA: TGCAGCGTCAAAGGGGCAGGGGCTCAGCCCCAGCATTTT. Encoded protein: CSVKGAGAQPQHF.

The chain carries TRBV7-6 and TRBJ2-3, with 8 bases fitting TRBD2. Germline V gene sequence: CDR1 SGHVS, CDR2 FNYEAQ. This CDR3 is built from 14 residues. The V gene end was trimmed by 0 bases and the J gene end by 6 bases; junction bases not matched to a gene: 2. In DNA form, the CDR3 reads TGTGCCAGCAGCTTAGCGGGGACTAGGGATACGCAGTATTTT. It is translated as CASSLAGTRDTQYF. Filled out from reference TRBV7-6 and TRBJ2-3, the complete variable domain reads GAGVSQSPRYKVTKRGQDVALRCDPISGHVSLYWYRQALGQGPEFLTYFNYEAQQDKSGLPNDRFSAERPEGSISTLTIQRTEQRDSAMYRCASSLAGTRDTQYFGPGTRLTVL.

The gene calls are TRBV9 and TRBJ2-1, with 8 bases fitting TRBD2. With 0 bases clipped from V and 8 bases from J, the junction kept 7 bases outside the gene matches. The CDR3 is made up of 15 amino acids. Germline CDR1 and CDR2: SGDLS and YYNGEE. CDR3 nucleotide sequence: TGTGCCAGCAGCGTAGCGGGGGGGGTAGTTTATGAGCAGTTCTTC. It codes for CASSVAGGVVYEQFF. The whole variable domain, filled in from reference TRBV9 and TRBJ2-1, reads DSGVTQTPKHLITATGQRVTLRCSPRSGDLSVYWYQQSLDQGLQFLIQYYNGEERAKGNILERFSAQQFPDLHSELNLSSLELGDSALYFCASSVAGGVVYEQFFGPGTRLTVL.

CDR3 sequence reads: CASSISRTVQETQYF. The DNA for the CDR3 is TGTGCCAGCAGTATCAGCCGGACAGTCCAAGAGACCCAGTACTTC. The chain recombines TRBV6-1 with TRBJ2-5, with a weak D call TRBD1 (6 bases). CDR3 length equals 15 residues. Trimming shortened V by 5 bases and J by 1 base, and 14 bases separated the two germline ends. Germline values: CDR1 MNHNS, CDR2 SASEGT.

In DNA, the CDR3 is TGCAGTGCAGGGGGTACCCAGTACTTC. Translation: CSAGGTQYF. The J gene is TRBJ2-5, the V gene TRBV20-1, with a weak D call TRBD1 (6 bases). CDR1 DFQATT and CDR2 SNEGSKA come from the germline V gene (reference sequence). Trimming cost V 6 bases and J 8 bases, with 7 bases left between them. This CDR3 is built from 9 residues.

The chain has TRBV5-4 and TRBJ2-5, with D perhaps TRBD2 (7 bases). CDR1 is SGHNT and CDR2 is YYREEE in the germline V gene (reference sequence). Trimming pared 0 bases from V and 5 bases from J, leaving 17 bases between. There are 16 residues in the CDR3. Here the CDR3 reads CASSLDYRGAVETQYF. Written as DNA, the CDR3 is TGTGCCAGCAGCTTGGACTATCGGGGGGCCGTGGAGACCCAGTACTTC.

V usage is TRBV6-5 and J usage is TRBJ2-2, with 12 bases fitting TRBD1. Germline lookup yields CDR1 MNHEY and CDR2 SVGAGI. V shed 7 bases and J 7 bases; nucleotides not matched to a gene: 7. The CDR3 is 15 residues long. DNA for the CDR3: TGTGCCAGCAAAATGGGACAGGGGGCAAGCGGGGAGCTGTTTTTT. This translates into CASKMGQGASGELFF.

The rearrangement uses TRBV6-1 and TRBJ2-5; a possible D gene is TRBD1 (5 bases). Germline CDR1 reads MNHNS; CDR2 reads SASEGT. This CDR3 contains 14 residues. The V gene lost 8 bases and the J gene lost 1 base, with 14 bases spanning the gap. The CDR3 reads CASQGYGLQETQYF. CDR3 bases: TGTGCCAGCCAGGGCTACGGTCTCCAAGAGACCCAGTACTTC.

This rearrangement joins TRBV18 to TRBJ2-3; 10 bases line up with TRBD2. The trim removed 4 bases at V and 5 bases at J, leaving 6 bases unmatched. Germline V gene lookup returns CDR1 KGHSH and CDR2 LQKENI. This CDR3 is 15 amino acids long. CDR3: CASSRLAGVGDTQYF. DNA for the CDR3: TGTGCCAGCTCACGTCTAGCGGGGGTCGGAGATACGCAGTATTTT.

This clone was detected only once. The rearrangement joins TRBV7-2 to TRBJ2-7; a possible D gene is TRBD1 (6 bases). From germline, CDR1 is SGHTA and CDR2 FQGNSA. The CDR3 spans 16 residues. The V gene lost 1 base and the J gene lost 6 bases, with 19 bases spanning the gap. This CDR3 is CASSLVTGQPSLEQYF. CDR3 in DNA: TGTGCCAGCAGCTTAGTTACCGGACAGCCGTCACTCGAGCAGTACTTC.

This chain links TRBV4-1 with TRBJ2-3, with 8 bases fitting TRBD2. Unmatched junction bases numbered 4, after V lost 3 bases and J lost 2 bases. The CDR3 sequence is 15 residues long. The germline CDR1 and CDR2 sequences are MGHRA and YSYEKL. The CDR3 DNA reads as TGCGCCAGCAGCCATAGCGGGGAATCCACAGATACGCAGTATTTT. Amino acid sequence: CASSHSGESTDTQYF.

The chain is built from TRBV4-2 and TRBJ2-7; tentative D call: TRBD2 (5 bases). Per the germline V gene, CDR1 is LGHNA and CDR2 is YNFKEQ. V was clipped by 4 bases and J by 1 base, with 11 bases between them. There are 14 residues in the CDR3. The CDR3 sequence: CASSLSDSSYEQYF. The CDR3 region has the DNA TGTGCCAGCAGCCTATCGGACTCATCCTACGAGCAGTACTTC.

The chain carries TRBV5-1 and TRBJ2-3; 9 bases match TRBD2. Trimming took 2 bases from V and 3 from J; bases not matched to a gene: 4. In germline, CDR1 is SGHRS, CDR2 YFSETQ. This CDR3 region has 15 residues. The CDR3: CASSFGSGGTDTQYF. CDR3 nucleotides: TGCGCCAGCAGCTTTGGTAGCGGGGGTACAGATACGCAGTATTTT.

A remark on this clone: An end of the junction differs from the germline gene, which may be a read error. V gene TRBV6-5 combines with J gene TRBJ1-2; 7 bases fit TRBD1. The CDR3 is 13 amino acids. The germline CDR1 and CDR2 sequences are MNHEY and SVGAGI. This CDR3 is CASRPGQDYGYPF. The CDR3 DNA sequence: TGTGCCAGCAGACCCGGACAGGACTATGGCTACCCCTTC.

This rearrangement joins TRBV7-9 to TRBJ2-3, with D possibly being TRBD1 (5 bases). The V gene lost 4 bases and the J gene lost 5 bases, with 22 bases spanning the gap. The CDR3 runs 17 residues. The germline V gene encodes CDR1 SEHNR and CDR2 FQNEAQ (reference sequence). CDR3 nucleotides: TGTGCCAGCAGCTCACTAACCAGCAGGGTTGGGCGAGATACGCAGTATTTT. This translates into CASSSLTSRVGRDTQYF.

The CDR3 bases are TGTGCCAGCTCAATCCCAGGGGATCAGCCCCAGCATTTT. Its translation is CASSIPGDQPQHF. The rearrangement links TRBV18 to TRBJ1-5; TRBD1 is a possible D gene (6 bases). V lost 5 bases to trimming and J lost 5 bases, with 10 bases between them. The CDR3 loop spans 13 amino acids. Germline lookup yields CDR1 KGHSH and CDR2 LQKENI.

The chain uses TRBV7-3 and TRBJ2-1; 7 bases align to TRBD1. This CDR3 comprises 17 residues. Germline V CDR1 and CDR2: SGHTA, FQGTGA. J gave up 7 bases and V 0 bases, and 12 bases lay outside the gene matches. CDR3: CASSLTPGRGTLNEQFF. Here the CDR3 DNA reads TGTGCCAGCAGCTTAACGCCTGGCAGGGGGACGTTGAATGAGCAGTTCTTC. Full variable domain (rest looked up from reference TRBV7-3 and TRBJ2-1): GAGVSQTPSNKVTEKGKYVELRCDPISGHTALYWYRQSLGQGPEFLIYFQGTGAADDSGLPNDRFFAVRPEGSVSTLKIQRTERGDSAVYLCASSLTPGRGTLNEQFFGPGTRLTVL.

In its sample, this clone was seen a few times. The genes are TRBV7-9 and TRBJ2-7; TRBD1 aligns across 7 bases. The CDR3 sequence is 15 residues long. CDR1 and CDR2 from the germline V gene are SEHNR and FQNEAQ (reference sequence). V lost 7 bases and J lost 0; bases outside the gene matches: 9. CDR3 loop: CASTSDRASSYEQYF. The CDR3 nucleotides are TGTGCCAGCACCTCCGACAGGGCGAGCTCCTACGAGCAGTACTTC.